This TCR beta chain was identified in a study of T cells in Graves' hyperthyroidism and ophthalmopathy. CDR1 SNHLY and CDR2 FYNNEI come from the germline V gene. The CDR3 spans 11 residues. There were TCR beta CDR3 regions amplified from RNA transcripts. HTBI primers were the set used in a first-round RT-PCR of the TCR CDR3. TCRdb used MiXCR to reprocess the multiplex PCR reads, holding one entry per CDR3 protein. In the table there are a few hundred thousand distinct CDR3 sequences, approximately 16% of which are singletons. Details on this clonotype: This clone may be a read error of a much larger clone one base away.

Patients aged 18 to 65 had newly diagnosed hyperthyroidism of under 2 months' duration. The sample taken for sequencing was blood. The clonotype was recovered from a man aged 35-49 years with Graves' hyperthyroidism. The chain joins TRBV2 to TRBJ2-1; no reliable D call. This CDR3 reads CVSPRANEQFF. CDR3 in DNA: TGTGTCAGCCCCCGGGCCAATGAGCAGTTCTTC.